The entry below gives a single T cell receptor beta chain sequence along with its context. The antigen remains undetermined. Random-hexamer reverse transcription was applied to roughly 0.45 to 1 ug RNA. By means of immunoSEQ multiplex PCR, TCR beta CDR3 spanning 54 Vbeta and 13 Jbeta underwent amplification. MiXCR, run by TCRdb on the immunoSEQ multiplex PCR reads, gives a single entry per CDR3 protein. The repertoire includes approximately 190,000 distinct CDR3 sequences, approximately 96% of them detected once, and 0.098% sits in the top ten. This sample is part of a study of CD8 T cells in Susac syndrome. Whole-study results and caveats: The CD4+ T cell repertoires in Susac syndrome did not show any clonal expansion.

Per germline, CDR1 SGHRS and CDR2 YFSETQ. Trimming left V 2 bases short and J 6 bases short, with 17 bases between. This CDR3 spans 15 amino acids. Sequenced sample: CD4+ T cells from PBMCs. This TCR was recovered from a human donor with Susac syndrome. The chain joins TRBV5-1 to TRBJ1-2; D is ambiguous. CDR3 protein: CASSFERPGADGYTF. CDR3 DNA: TGCGCCAGCAGCTTCGAACGACCCGGAGCGGATGGCTACACCTTC.